These 15 T cell receptor beta chains share one sample of origin, sequenced in a study of beta chain features in type 1 diabetes. Reverse transcription of all isolated RNA meant that expressed TCRB transcripts were sequenced. Profiling relied on immunoSEQ multiplex PCR, and the TCRdb table lists in-frame clones only, not all of them. The repertoire holds about half a million clones, 10% to 12% seen once, with 0.046% in the top ten. Sample: naive CD4+ T cells from blood. The receptors were sampled from a woman aged 18-29 years in good health.

The rearrangement joins TRBV29-1 to TRBJ2-7; no clear D. The CDR3 has 10 amino acids. Germline CDR1 reads SQVTM; CDR2 reads ANQGSEA. V shed 4 bases and J shed 5 bases, with 6 bases lying between them. The CDR3: CSVGGDEQYF. The CDR3 DNA reads as TGCAGCGTTGGTGGGGACGAGCAGTACTTC.

This chain links TRBV19 with TRBJ2-2; either TRBD1 or TRBD2 may supply D (5 bases each). Looked up from germline, CDR1 is LNHDA and CDR2 is SQIVND (reference sequence). V was clipped by 6 bases and J by 0 bases, with 8 bases between them. The CDR3 totals 14 residues. The CDR3, as DNA: TGTGCCAGTAGGTGGGACGCGAACACCGGGGAGCTGTTTTTT. The encoded protein is CASRWDANTGELFF.

This rearrangement joins TRBV7-8 to TRBJ2-2; TRBD1 aligns across 7 bases. J gave up 6 bases and V 5 bases, and 12 bases lay outside the gene matches. Germline CDR1 is SGHVS and CDR2 is FQNEAQ. This CDR3 region has 16 residues. In nucleotides, the CDR3 is TGTGCCAGCAGCCCTTCGACAGGGATTACCTCCGGGGAGCTGTTTTTT. It codes for CASSPSTGITSGELFF.

The V and J genes are TRBV6-5 and TRBJ2-4; D perhaps matches TRBD2 (6 bases). The CDR3 runs 14 residues. Trimming took off 6 bases at V and 1 base at J, with 10 bases between the two ends. CDR1 and CDR2 from the germline V gene are MNHEY and SVGAGI. As DNA, the CDR3 is TGTGCCAGCAGCCAACTAGCCGCCAAAAACATTCAGTACTTC. Its translation is CASSQLAAKNIQYF.

CDR3 DNA: TGTGCCAGTAGTGTTGACAGGGGACCCTACAATGAGCAGTTCTTC. It translates to CASSVDRGPYNEQFF. J is TRBJ2-1 and V is TRBV19, with TRBD1 matching 8 bases. The CDR3 runs to 15 residues. Germline V lookup: CDR1 LNHDA, CDR2 SQIVND (reference sequence). J lost 2 bases, V lost 5 bases, and 5 bases had no gene match.

This chain uses TRBV29-1 with TRBJ2-5; D gene ambiguous. This CDR3 has 12 amino acids. Germline CDR1 reads SQVTM; CDR2 reads ANQGSEA. The germline V and J ends were trimmed by 8 bases and 3 bases, with 13 bases remaining between them. CDR3 amino acids: CSLQGQEETQYF. CDR3 sequence (DNA): TGCAGCTTACAAGGTCAGGAAGAGACCCAGTACTTC.

J is TRBJ2-7 and V is TRBV6-6; D remains unclear. The V end was cut by 6 bases, the J end by 0 bases, with 6 bases between. CDR1 and CDR2 from the germline V gene are MNHNY and SVGAGI (reference sequence). CDR3 length equals 12 residues. CDR3 sequence: CASSRDSYEQYF. Written as DNA, the CDR3 is TGTGCCAGCAGCCGTGACTCCTACGAGCAGTACTTC.

This clone has only a few counts. The chain combines TRBV18 with TRBJ2-1; the D call may be TRBD1 or TRBD2 (6 bases each). Trimming left V 3 bases short and J 11 bases short, with 11 bases between. Per the germline V gene, CDR1 is KGHSH and CDR2 is LQKENI. The CDR3 has 12 residues. The CDR3 bases are TGTGCCAGCTCACCCCAGGGGACTCAGCAGTTCTTC. It is translated as CASSPQGTQQFF.

This clone turned up a few times. The chain links TRBV14 to TRBJ2-7; 7 bases line up with TRBD1. The CDR3 is 14 residues long. The ends lost 4 bases at V and 7 bases at J; junction bases unmatched: 10. Germline CDR1 and CDR2: SGHDN and FVKESK. The CDR3 loop is CASSLVQGTWEQYF. CDR3 nucleotide sequence: TGTGCCAGCAGCCTCGTACAGGGGACCTGGGAGCAGTACTTC.

J is TRBJ2-5 and V is TRBV2; TRBD1 might be the D (7 bases). V was cut by 7 bases and J by 5 bases, with 14 bases left in between. CDR3 size: 13 residues. CDR1 and CDR2 from the germline V gene are SNHLY and FYNNEI. The CDR3 protein is CASKGGQVETQYF. CDR3 nucleotide sequence: TGTGCCAGCAAGGGAGGACAGGTGGAGACCCAGTACTTC.

This clone appeared a few times. The genes are TRBV27 and TRBJ1-4, with 7 bases identical to TRBD1. The CDR3 contains 16 residues. Germline lookup yields CDR1 MNHEY and CDR2 SMNVEV (reference sequence). After removal of 1 base from V and 3 bases from J, the junction contained 5 bases not matched to a gene. The CDR3 coding sequence is TGTGCCAGCAGTTTATTCTCAACAGGGGCTAATGAAAAACTGTTTTTT. It is translated as CASSLFSTGANEKLFF.

This clone was found a few times. The chain uses TRBV19 and TRBJ2-1; D remains ambiguous. With 3 bases removed from V and 6 bases from J, the gap between germline ends came to 9 bases. This CDR3 is 13 amino acids long. The germline V gene encodes CDR1 LNHDA and CDR2 SQIVND (reference sequence). DNA of the CDR3: TGTGCCAGTAGTATTAGGCCAATCAATGAGCAGTTCTTC. Amino acids: CASSIRPINEQFF.

The chain couples TRBV9 to TRBJ2-3; the D is unclear. The CDR3 covers 15 residues. Trimming stripped 0 bases from V and 1 base from J, with 9 bases between. In germline, CDR1 is SGDLS, CDR2 YYNGEE. The CDR3, as DNA: TGTGCCAGCAGCGTAGGTGGATTTCGCACAGATACGCAGTATTTT. Amino acids: CASSVGGFRTDTQYF.

This clone was seen a few times. The rearrangement uses TRBV6-5 and TRBJ2-2, with D possibly matching TRBD1 (6 bases). The CDR3 sequence is 14 residues long. The V and J ends lost 6 bases and 3 bases respectively, with 11 bases between them. Germline-derived CDR1 and CDR2 are MNHEY and SVGAGI. The CDR3 sequence is CASSPGTYTGELFF. CDR3 bases: TGTGCCAGCAGCCCCGGGACATACACCGGGGAGCTGTTTTTT.

The chain uses TRBV5-1 and TRBJ2-7; the D is unclear. In germline, CDR1 is SGHRS, CDR2 YFSETQ. V lost 6 bases to trimming and J lost 0 bases, with 13 bases between them. The CDR3 loop spans 14 amino acids. CDR3 protein: CASKEGEDSYEQYV. CDR3 sequence (DNA): TGCGCCAGCAAAGAAGGCGAAGACTCCTACGAGCAGTACGTC.